Following are 10 T cell receptor beta chains from one sample sequenced in a study of blood T cell repertoires in COVID-19. TCRdb's table, derived via immunoSEQ multiplex PCR, lists solely in-frame clones and lacks some. This sample has fewer than 300,000 clones; approximately 81% occur once, and the top ten carry about 2.9%. The sample taken for sequencing was peripheral blood. These receptors originate from a woman aged 55-69 years with active or convalescent COVID-19.

J is TRBJ1-1 and V is TRBV5-1; TRBD1 aligns across 9 bases. V was clipped by 4 bases and J by 7 bases; unmatched bases: 11. CDR3 length equals 15 residues. Germline V lookup: CDR1 SGHRS, CDR2 YFSETQ. CDR3 in DNA: TGCGCCAGCAGCGTAGCCGGGACAGGGAAGGTTGAAGCTTTCTTT. It codes for CASSVAGTGKVEAFF.

V gene TRBV30 combines with J gene TRBJ2-7; possibly TRBD1 for D (6 bases). This CDR3 region has 13 residues. V was clipped by 5 bases and J by 0 bases, with 11 bases between them. CDR1 and CDR2 from the germline V gene are GTSNPN and SVGIG (reference sequence). CDR3 amino acids: CAWSRGVSYEQYF. The CDR3 nucleotides are TGTGCCTGGTCCAGGGGTGTCTCCTACGAGCAGTACTTC.

The chain recombines TRBV19 with TRBJ2-5; weak D call: TRBD1 (6 bases). V gave up 5 bases and J gave up 5 bases, with 21 bases separating them. Germline CDR1 is LNHDA and CDR2 is SQIVND (reference sequence). The CDR3 contains 16 residues. The DNA for the CDR3 is TGTGCCAGTAGTCTCTCCGGACAGTTACCTGGGGAGACCCAGTACTTC. Its translation is CASSLSGQLPGETQYF.

In its sample, this clone was seen a few times. The chain combines TRBV7-9 with TRBJ1-3; 8 positions agree with TRBD1. The CDR3 runs 15 residues. The V gene's germline CDR1 is SEHNR and CDR2 FQNEAQ (reference sequence). The J segment lost 4 bases and the V segment lost 5 bases, leaving 7 bases of the junction unmatched. CDR3 amino acids: CASSPQGASGNTIYF. CDR3 DNA sequence: TGTGCCAGCAGCCCCCAGGGGGCGAGCGGAAACACCATATATTTT.

A few counts support this clone. This chain joins TRBV4-3 and TRBJ1-2, with D perhaps matching TRBD1 (5 bases). Germline CDR1 is LGHNA and CDR2 is YSLEER. This CDR3 is 13 amino acids long. V was pared by 0 bases and J by 8 bases, with 10 bases between. The CDR3 nucleotides read TGCGCCAGCAGCCAAGATAGGGGATGGGGCTACACCTTC. Residues: CASSQDRGWGYTF.

This chain links TRBV7-9 with TRBJ1-1; D call uncertain. The CDR3 has 15 amino acids. The V end lost 4 bases, the J end lost 10 bases, and 22 bases lay between the germline ends. CDR1 is SEHNR and CDR2 is FQNEAQ in the germline V gene (reference sequence). The CDR3 is CASSSEWEAPGRAFF. As DNA, the CDR3 is TGTGCCAGCAGCTCCGAGTGGGAGGCCCCTGGCCGAGCTTTCTTT.

The chain joins TRBV28 to TRBJ2-3; TRBD2 aligns across 11 bases. Unmatched junction bases numbered 13, after V lost 4 bases and J lost 1 base. The V gene's germline CDR1 is MDHEN and CDR2 SYDVKM. The CDR3 runs to 19 residues. The CDR3 DNA reads TGTGCCAGCAGTTCCTCTTCGTGGGGTAGCGGGGGGGGCACAGATACGCAGTATTTT. This translates into CASSSSSWGSGGGTDTQYF.

The chain has TRBV27 and TRBJ2-5, with D uncertain. Germline V gene data show CDR1 as MNHEY and CDR2 as SMNVEV (reference sequence). The ends were cut back, 2 bases at V and 5 bases at J, with 9 bases in the middle. The CDR3 length is 13 residues. Here the CDR3 DNA reads TGTGCCAGCAGTTTAATCGAGAGGGAGACCCAGTACTTC. Its protein is CASSLIERETQYF.

The chain uses TRBV21-1 and TRBJ2-3; the table gives TRBD2 as D, unverified against the DNA. TRBV21-1 is annotated as a pseudogene. CDR3 length: 14 amino acids. CDR3 amino acids: CAAVPLYCTDTQYF. CDR3 bases: TGTGCCGCCGTCCCCCTATACTGCACAGATACGCAGTATTTT.

This clone was counted at least ten times. This rearrangement joins TRBV6-5 to TRBJ2-7; 8 bases match TRBD1. V dropped 8 bases and J dropped 4; count of bases not matched to a gene: 7. CDR1 is MNHEY and CDR2 is SVGAGI in the germline V gene. This CDR3 contains 13 residues. The CDR3 DNA follows: TGTGCCAGCGGTCCAGGGGGCAAGTACGAGCAGTACTTC. Amino acid sequence: CASGPGGKYEQYF.